Described below is a single T cell receptor beta chain sequence and its context. The PCR used 60 Vbeta and 13 Jbeta primers. Clones were read by immunoSEQ multiplex PCR, and TCRdb kept only the in-frame ones, dropping some. The sample lists about 160,000 clones, about 88% seen once, with 2% to 2.5% in the top ten. The data belong to a study of cytomegalovirus exposure and HLA in healthy donors. CDR1 is SNHLY, CDR2 FYNNEI, per germline. The CDR3 is made up of 15 amino acids. V lost 3 bases to trimming and J lost 7 bases; unmatched junction nucleotides: 8. The sequenced sample was PBMCs. The receptor was derived from a man younger than 35 in good health and CMV-seropositive. J is TRBJ2-1 and V is TRBV2, with 8 bases lining up with TRBD2. In nucleotides, the CDR3 is TGTGCCAGCAGTGATTACAGCGGGGGCACAAATGAGCAGTTCTTC. Encoded protein: CASSDYSGGTNEQFF.